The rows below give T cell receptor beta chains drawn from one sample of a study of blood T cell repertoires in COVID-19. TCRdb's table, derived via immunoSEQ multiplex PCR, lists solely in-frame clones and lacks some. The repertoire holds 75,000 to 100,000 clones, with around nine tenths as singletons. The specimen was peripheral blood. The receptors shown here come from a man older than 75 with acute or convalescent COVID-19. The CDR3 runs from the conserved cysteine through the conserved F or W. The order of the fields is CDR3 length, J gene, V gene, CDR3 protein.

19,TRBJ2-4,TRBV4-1,CASSQGTSGIPLSKNIQYF
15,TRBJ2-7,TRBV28,CASSLYDRFSYEQYF
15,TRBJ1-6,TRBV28,CASSYRGVVNSPLHF
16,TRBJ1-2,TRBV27,CASRPSPGQPNYGYTF
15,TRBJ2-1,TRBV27,CASSLRDRVGGEQFF
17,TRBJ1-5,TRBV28,CASRNGGGFISNQPQHF
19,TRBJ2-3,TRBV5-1,CASSLEYGLAVPRGDTQYF
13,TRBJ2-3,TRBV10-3,CAISRAGGGTQYF
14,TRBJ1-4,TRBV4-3,CASSQRTENEKLFF
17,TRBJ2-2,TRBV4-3,CASSQDPSGSNTGELFF
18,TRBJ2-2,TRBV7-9,CASSLLSASGSNTGELFF
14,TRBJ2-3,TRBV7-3,CASSLSAGADTQYF
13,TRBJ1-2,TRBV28,CASFPGQAYGYTF
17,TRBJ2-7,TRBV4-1,CASSQDQTGGLVYEQYF
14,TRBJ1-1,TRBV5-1,CASSPATLSTEAFF
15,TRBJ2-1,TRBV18,CASSPRDRVVNEQFF
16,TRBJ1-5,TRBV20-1,CSASRPDIYSNQPQHF
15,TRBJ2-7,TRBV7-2,CASSERSGSFSEQYF
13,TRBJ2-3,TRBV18,CASSNLETDTQYF
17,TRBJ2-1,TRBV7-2,CASSSGTSGSVQNEQFF
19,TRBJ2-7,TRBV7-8,CAMRGSGTEVFNPSYEQYF
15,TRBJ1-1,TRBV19,CASSIEQGVRTEAFF
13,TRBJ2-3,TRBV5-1,CASSSEGVGTQYF
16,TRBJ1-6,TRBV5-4,CASSLASAGRNSPLHF
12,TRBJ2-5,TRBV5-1,CASSQNQETQYF
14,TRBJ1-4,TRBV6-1,CASSEVDISEKLFF
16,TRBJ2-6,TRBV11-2,CASSLDPSPGANVLTF
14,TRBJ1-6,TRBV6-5,CASSRQGIDSPLHF
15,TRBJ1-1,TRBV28,CASSSAGAIRAEAFF
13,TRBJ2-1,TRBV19,CASTTSGSNEQFF
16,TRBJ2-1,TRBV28,CASAGLVAGSYNEQFF
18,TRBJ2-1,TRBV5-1,CASSLLNPSGRGNNEQFF
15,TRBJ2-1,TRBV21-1,CASTTKLRSPRGQFF
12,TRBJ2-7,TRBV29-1,CSVRLAAYEQYF
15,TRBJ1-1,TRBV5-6,CASSLAQGPLTEAFF
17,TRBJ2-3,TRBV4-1,CASTLSPRGRNTDTQYF
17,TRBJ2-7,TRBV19,CASSLSGTSGESYEQYF
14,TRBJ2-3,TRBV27,CASSLAGARDTQYF
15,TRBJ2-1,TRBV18,CASSAHPSSYNEQFF
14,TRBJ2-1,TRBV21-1,CASSRTGGHPEQFF
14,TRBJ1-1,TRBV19,CASSPRGTGTEAFF
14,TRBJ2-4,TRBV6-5,CASSRRGEADIQYF
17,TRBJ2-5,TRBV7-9,CASSSRLAGGIQETQYF
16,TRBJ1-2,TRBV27,CASSTVGQGPNYGYTF
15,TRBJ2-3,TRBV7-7,CASGPLTGTTDTQYF
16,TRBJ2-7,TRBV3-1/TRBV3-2,CASSQDRGGAPLEQYF
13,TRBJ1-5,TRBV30,CALAQGRNQPQHF
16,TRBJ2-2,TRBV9,CASSSGTGGITGELFF